These 13 T cell receptor beta chains came from one sample sequenced in a study of vaccination and CD4 T cells after COVID-19 (dated 2022 in TCRdb). These receptors have no identified antigens. In light of the paper, this sample's treatment or condition label describes: roughly ten-day PBMC culture with coronavirus spike peptide pools or control peptides (ViraFEST assay). Library preparation used PCR. Instrument used: Illumina iSeq 100. At the Johns Hopkins FTIC core, DNA from the cultured CD4+ T cells underwent TCR sequencing with the Oncomine TCR Beta short-read assay. The public reads were quality trimmed at Q25 with fastp and then assembled into clones with MiXCR by TCRdb, keeping productive beta chains. All rows with the same CDR3 protein become a single entry with the most common DNA and genes. In all, the sample holds about 12,000 distinct CDR3 sequences, and about 29% of those were seen once. About a quarter of the sample goes to the ten largest clones.

Specimen: cultured CD4+ T cells from blood. The receptors come from a human donor with COVID-19.

This clonotype has just a few counts. The chain recombines TRBV19 with TRBJ1-2, with 10 bases identical to TRBD1. This CDR3 region has 15 residues. V lost 5 bases and J lost 4; bases outside the gene matches: 7. Germline V gene data show CDR1 as LNHDA and CDR2 as SQIVND (reference sequence). Written as DNA, the CDR3 is TGTGCCAGTAGTCCCTCGACAGGGGGCTTCTATGGCTACACCTTC. Amino acid sequence: CASSPSTGGFYGYTF.

The table lists this clonotype with a few counts. This chain joins TRBV12-3 or TRBV12-4 and TRBJ1-5, with TRBD1 matching 7 bases. CDR3 length: 15 amino acids. The V segment lost 6 bases and the J segment 3 bases; nucleotides outside the gene matches: 8. CDR3 sequence (DNA): TGTGCCAGCAGATTGACAGGGTTACTCAATCAGCCCCAGCATTTT. This gives the protein CASRLTGLLNQPQHF.

The V and J genes are TRBV2 and TRBJ1-5, with 7 bases that match TRBD1. Trimming at V came to 8 bases and at J to 2 bases, leaving 3 bases not matched to a gene. Germline loops: CDR1 SNHLY, CDR2 FYNNEI. CDR3 size: 13 residues. CDR3 sequence reads: CASRGQGNQPQHF. The CDR3 DNA reads as TGTGCCAGCCGAGGACAGGGCAATCAGCCCCAGCATTTT.

A few counts support this clonotype. V usage is TRBV27 and J usage is TRBJ1-1; possibly TRBD1 for D (5 bases). This CDR3 is built from 18 residues. Deletions cut 6 bases from V and 0 bases from J, with 23 bases between. Germline CDR1 reads MNHEY; CDR2 reads SMNVEV (reference sequence). CDR3 sequence: CASRGTAPTGHMNTEAFF. CDR3 nucleotide sequence: TGTGCCAGCAGAGGAACAGCGCCCACAGGTCACATGAACACTGAAGCTTTCTTT.

In its sample, this clonotype was seen a few times. This chain joins TRBV19 and TRBJ2-1; weak D call: TRBD1 (6 bases). V was trimmed by 6 bases and J by 0 bases, leaving 9 bases between them. The CDR3 has 14 amino acids. Per the germline V gene, CDR1 is LNHDA and CDR2 is SQIVND (reference sequence). Here the CDR3 reads CASRAGVSYNEQFF. The CDR3 nucleotides read TGTGCCAGTAGAGCAGGGGTCTCCTACAATGAGCAGTTCTTC.

V and J are TRBV7-3 and TRBJ2-5; D remains ambiguous. V shed 2 bases and J shed 5 bases, with 9 bases lying between them. This CDR3 is built from 13 residues. Germline V gene sequence: CDR1 SGHTA, CDR2 FQGTGA. CDR3 nucleotides: TGTGCCAGCAGCTTATCCGGGCGGGAGACCCAGTACTTC. Protein sequence: CASSLSGRETQYF.

This clonotype was seen a few times. The CDR3 DNA follows: TGCAGCGTAGCCCGACCGGTAGGAAACACCGGGGAGCTGTTTTTT. This translates into CSVARPVGNTGELFF. The genes are TRBV29-1 and TRBJ2-2, with D hard to call. The germline V gene has CDR1 SQVTM and CDR2 ANQGSEA. Deletions cut 6 bases from V and 2 bases from J, with 16 bases between. This CDR3 has 15 residues.

This chain joins TRBV7-9 and TRBJ1-2; no clear D. In germline, CDR1 is SEHNR, CDR2 FQNEAQ (reference sequence). This CDR3 region has 14 residues. V was clipped by 2 bases and J by 8 bases, with 15 bases between them. Here the CDR3 reads CASSLLGHETGYTF. DNA for the CDR3: TGTGCCAGCAGCTTATTGGGTCATGAGACGGGCTACACCTTC.

This clonotype occurred a few times. This chain connects TRBV21-1 to TRBJ1-4. TRBV21-1 is designated a pseudogene. The CDR3 consists of 15 residues. The CDR3 sequence: CASSKWGLSEEKLFF. The DNA of the CDR3 is TGTGCCAGCAGCAAATGGGGTCTTTCCGAGGAAAAACTGTTTTTT.

This clonotype was counted only a few times. V is TRBV7-2 and J is TRBJ1-5, with D hard to call. V was trimmed by 8 bases and J by 3 bases, leaving 8 bases between them. The V gene's germline CDR1 is SGHTA and CDR2 FQGNSA. The CDR3 is 12 amino acids. This CDR3 reads CASGQANQPQHF. The CDR3 nucleotides read TGTGCCAGCGGCCAAGCCAATCAGCCCCAGCATTTT.

The V call is TRBV7-2, the J call TRBJ2-5; perhaps TRBD1 as D (7 bases). Per the germline V gene, CDR1 is SGHTA and CDR2 is FQGNSA. The CDR3 has 15 amino acids. The V end was cut by 2 bases, the J end by 4 bases, with 14 bases between. CDR3 loop: CASSLHRGLLETQYF. The CDR3 DNA reads TGTGCCAGCAGCTTACACAGGGGACTGTTAGAGACCCAGTACTTC.

This chain links TRBV5-1 with TRBJ2-3; the match to TRBD2 covers 9 bases. J lost 0 bases, V lost 0 bases, and 8 bases had no gene match. Germline CDR1 is SGHRS and CDR2 is YFSETQ. The CDR3 loop spans 18 amino acids. The CDR3 nucleotides read TGCGCCAGCAGCTTGGGTAGCGGGGGATCACGCAGCACAGATACGCAGTATTTT. The encoded protein is CASSLGSGGSRSTDTQYF.

This chain links TRBV28 with TRBJ2-7, with 8 bases aligning to TRBD2. The germline CDR1 and CDR2 sequences are MDHEN and SYDVKM. The V and J ends lost 2 bases and 6 bases, in that order; junction bases with no gene match: 6. The CDR3 has 14 residues. The chain's CDR3 is CASSLAGGTREQYF. The CDR3 DNA is TGTGCCAGCAGTTTAGCGGGGGGCACCCGCGAGCAGTACTTC.